This TCR beta chain was captured in a study of T cell repertoires in cytomegalovirus infection. Overall study: Both a matching HLA type and CMV infection were indicated by public TCR beta signatures.

General study findings and limits: Dominating the ex vivo response were TCR beta clonotypes that were CMV-specific and HLA-C-restricted. Pooled public TCR beta family frequency picked out CMV carriers with the relevant HLA.

A few counts support this clonotype. Its antigen is unknown. Via MiXCR, TCRdb re-called the reads, giving one row per CDR3 protein. The table shows fewer than 1,000,000 distinct CDR3 sequences, with roughly a third occurring only once. Per germline, CDR1 LNHNV and CDR2 YYDKDF (reference sequence). The CDR3 totals 16 residues. V lost 5 bases and J 1 base, leaving 15 bases between the germline ends. The origin of this receptor is a human donor in good health (CMV status not recorded). Some clones in this sample may be carry-over from other donors' samples. The chain has TRBV15 and TRBJ1-5, with TRBD1 as a possible D gene (6 bases). The input for sequencing was cultured CD8+ T cells from PBMCs, taken from culture after CMV antigen stimulation. CDR3 sequence reads: CATSGGGGVSNQPQHF. DNA for the CDR3: TGTGCCACCAGCGGAGGGGGGGGGGTAAGCAATCAGCCCCAGCATTTT.